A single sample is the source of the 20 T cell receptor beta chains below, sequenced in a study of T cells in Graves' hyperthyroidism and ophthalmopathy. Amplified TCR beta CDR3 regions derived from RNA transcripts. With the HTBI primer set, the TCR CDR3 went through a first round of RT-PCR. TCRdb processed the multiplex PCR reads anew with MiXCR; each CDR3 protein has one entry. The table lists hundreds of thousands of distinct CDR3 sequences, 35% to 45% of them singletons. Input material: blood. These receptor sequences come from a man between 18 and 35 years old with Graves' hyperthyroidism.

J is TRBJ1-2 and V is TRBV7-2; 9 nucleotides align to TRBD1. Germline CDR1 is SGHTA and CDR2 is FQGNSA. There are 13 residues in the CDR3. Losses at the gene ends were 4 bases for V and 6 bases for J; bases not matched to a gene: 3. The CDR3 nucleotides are TGTGCCAGCAGCTGGGGACAGGGTAATGGCTACACCTTC. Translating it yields CASSWGQGNGYTF.

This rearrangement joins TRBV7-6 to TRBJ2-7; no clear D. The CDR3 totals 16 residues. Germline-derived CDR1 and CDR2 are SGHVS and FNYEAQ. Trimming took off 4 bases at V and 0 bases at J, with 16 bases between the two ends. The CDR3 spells CASSYTDGQSSYEQYF. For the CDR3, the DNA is TGTGCCAGCAGCTATACCGATGGGCAGAGCTCCTACGAGCAGTACTTC. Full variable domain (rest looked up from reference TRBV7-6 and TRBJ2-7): GAGVSQSPRYKVTKRGQDVALRCDPISGHVSLYWYRQALGQGPEFLTYFNYEAQQDKSGLPNDRFSAERPEGSISTLTIQRTEQRDSAMYRCASSYTDGQSSYEQYFGPGTRLTVT.

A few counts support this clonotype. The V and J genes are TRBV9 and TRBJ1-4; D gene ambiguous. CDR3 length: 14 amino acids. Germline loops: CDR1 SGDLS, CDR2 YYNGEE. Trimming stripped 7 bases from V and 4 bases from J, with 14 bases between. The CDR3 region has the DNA TGTGCCAGCTCACCGGTTGGGCGTAATGAAAAACTGTTTTTT. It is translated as CASSPVGRNEKLFF.

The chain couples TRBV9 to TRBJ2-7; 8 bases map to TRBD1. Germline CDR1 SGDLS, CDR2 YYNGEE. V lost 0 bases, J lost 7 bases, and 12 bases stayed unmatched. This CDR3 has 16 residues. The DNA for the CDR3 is TGTGCCAGCAGCGTAGGGGCGTGGCAGGGGGCGAGGGAGCAGTACTTC. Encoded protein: CASSVGAWQGAREQYF.

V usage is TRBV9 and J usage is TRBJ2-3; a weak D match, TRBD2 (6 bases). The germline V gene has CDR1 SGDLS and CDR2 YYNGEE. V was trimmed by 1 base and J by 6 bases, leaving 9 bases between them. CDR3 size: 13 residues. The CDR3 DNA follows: TGTGCCAGCAGCGTACTAGCGACCGATACGCAGTATTTT. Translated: CASSVLATDTQYF.

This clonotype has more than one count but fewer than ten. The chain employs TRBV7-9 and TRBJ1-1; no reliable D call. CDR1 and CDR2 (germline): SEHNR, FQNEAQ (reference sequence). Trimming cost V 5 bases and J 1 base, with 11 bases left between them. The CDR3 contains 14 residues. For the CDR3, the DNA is TGTGCCAGCAGCCAAGTCCGAGGGAACACTGAAGCTTTCTTT. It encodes CASSQVRGNTEAFF. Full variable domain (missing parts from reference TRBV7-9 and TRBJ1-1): DTGVSQNPRHKITKRGQNVTFRCDPISEHNRLYWYRQTLGQGPEFLTYFQNEAQLEKSRLLSDRFSAERPKGSFSTLEIQRTEQGDSAMYLCASSQVRGNTEAFFGQGTRLTVV.

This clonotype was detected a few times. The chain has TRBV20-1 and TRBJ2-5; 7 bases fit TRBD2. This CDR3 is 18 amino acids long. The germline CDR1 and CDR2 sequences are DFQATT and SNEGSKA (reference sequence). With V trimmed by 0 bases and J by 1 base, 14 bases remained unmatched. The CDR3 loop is CSAREREGTRWAQETQYF. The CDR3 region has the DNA TGCAGTGCTAGAGAGAGGGAGGGGACGCGGTGGGCCCAAGAGACCCAGTACTTC.

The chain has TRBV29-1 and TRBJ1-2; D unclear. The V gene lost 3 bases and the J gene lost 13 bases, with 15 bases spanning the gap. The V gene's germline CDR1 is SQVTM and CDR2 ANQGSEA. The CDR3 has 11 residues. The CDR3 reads CSVEAGSGSTF. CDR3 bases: TGCAGCGTTGAGGCCGGCTCTGGAAGCACCTTC.

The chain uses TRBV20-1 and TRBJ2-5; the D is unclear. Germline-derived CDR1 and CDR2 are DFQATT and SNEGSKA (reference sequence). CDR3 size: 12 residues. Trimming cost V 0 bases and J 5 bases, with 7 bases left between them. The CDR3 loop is CSARDPRETQYF. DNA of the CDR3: TGCAGTGCTAGAGATCCAAGGGAGACCCAGTACTTC.

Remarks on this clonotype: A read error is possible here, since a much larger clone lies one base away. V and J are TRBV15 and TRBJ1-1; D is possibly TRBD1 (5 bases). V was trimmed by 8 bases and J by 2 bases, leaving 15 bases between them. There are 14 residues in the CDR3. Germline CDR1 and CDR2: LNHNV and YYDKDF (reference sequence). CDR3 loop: CATRRGSDNTEAFF. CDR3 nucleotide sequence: TGTGCCACCCGCCGGGGGTCAGATAACACTGAAGCTTTCTTT.

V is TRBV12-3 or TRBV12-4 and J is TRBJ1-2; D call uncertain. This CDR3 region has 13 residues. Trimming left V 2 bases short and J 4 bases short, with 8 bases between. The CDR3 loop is CASSLSASYGYTF. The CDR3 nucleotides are TGTGCCAGCAGTTTATCGGCCAGCTATGGCTACACCTTC.

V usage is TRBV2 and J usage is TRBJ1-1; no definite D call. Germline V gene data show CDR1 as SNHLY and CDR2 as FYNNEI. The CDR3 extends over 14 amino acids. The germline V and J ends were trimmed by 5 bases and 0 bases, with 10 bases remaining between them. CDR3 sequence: CASSYGRLNTEAFF. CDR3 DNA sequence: TGTGCCAGCAGTTATGGCAGACTGAACACTGAAGCTTTCTTT.

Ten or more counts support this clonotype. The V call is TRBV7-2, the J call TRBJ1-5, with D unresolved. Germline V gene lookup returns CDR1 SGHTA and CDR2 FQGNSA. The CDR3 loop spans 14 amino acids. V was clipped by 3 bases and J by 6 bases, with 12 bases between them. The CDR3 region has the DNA TGTGCCAGCAGCTTGAAGGGTTTGGGTCAGCCCCAGCATTTT. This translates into CASSLKGLGQPQHF.

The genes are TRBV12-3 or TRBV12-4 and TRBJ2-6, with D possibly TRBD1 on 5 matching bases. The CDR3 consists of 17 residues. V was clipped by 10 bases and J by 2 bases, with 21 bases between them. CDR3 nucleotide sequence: TGTGCCACCACCCAAGGTGACAGCTTCACTGGGGCCAACGTCCTGACTTTC. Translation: CATTQGDSFTGANVLTF.

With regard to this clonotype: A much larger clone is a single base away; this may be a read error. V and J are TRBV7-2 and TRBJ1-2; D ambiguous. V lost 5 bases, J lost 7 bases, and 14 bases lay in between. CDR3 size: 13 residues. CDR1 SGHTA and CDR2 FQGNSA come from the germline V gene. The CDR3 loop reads CASSVGQARGYTF. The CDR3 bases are TGTGCCAGCAGCGTAGGCCAAGCCCGTGGCTACACCTTC.

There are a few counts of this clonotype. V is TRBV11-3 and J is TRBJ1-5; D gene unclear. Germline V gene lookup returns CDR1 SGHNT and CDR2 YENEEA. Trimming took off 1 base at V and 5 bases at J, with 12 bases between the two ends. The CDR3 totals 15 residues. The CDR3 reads CASSLAGGSDQPQHF. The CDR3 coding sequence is TGTGCCAGCAGCTTAGCCGGAGGGTCGGATCAGCCCCAGCATTTT.

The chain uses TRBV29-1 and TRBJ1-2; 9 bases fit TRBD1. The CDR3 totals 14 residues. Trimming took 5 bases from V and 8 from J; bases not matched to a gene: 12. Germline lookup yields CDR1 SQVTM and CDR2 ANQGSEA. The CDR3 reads CSVQPTGGMEGYTF. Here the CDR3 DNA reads TGCAGCGTTCAACCAACAGGGGGCATGGAGGGCTACACCTTC.

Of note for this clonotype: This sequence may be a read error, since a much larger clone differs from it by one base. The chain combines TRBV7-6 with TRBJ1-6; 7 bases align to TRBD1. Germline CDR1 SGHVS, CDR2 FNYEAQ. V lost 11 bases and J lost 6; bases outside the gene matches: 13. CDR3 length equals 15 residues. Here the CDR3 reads CACRDSLSGNSPLHF. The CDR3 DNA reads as TGTGCCTGTAGGGACAGCCTTTCCGGTAATTCACCCCTCCACTTT.

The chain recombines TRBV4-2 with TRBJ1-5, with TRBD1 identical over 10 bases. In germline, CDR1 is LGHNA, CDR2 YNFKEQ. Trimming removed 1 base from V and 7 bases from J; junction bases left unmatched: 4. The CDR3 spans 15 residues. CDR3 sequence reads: CASSQVDRGQQPQHF. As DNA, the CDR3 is TGTGCCAGCAGCCAAGTCGACAGGGGGCAGCAGCCCCAGCATTTT.

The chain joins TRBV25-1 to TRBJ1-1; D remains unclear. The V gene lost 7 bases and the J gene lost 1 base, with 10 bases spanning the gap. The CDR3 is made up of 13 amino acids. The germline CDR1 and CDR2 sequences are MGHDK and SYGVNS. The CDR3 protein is CASTGPQNTEAFF. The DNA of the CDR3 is TGTGCCAGCACCGGGCCCCAGAACACTGAAGCTTTCTTT.